One sample yielded the 5 T cell receptor beta chains listed below, sequenced in a study of radiation and T cells in renal cell carcinoma. Measured with immunoSEQ multiplex PCR; TCRdb has only the in-frame clones, and not every one. The table shows roughly 160,000 clones, with about 85% occurring only once. The sample's time point: blood 4 weeks post-SBRT, at nephrectomy. Documented treatment: 15 Gy SBRT to primary tumor, nephrectomy 4 weeks later. This material consisted of blood, taken from a patient whose treatment included radiotherapy and nephrectomy. These receptors originate from a woman aged 50 to 65 with renal cell carcinoma.

J is TRBJ2-1 and V is TRBV11-1, with 8 bases matching TRBD1. V lost 3 bases and J lost 1; bases outside the gene matches: 11. CDR3 length: 18 residues. Germline lookup yields CDR1 SGHAT and CDR2 FQDESV (reference sequence). The CDR3 nucleotides are TGTGCCAGCAGCTTCCAACCCCCAGGGACAGGATCCTACAATGAGCAGTTCTTC. Residues: CASSFQPPGTGSYNEQFF.

This rearrangement joins TRBV19 to TRBJ2-3; 8 nucleotides align to TRBD1. V shed 5 bases, J shed 3 bases, and the junction held 7 bases outside the gene matches. CDR3 length: 15 residues. CDR1 LNHDA and CDR2 SQIVND come from the germline V gene (reference sequence). The CDR3 here is CASSVRTGITDTQYF. The CDR3, as DNA: TGTGCCAGTAGTGTCAGGACAGGGATAACAGATACGCAGTATTTT.

This chain connects TRBV7-9 to TRBJ1-5; perhaps TRBD1 as D (5 bases). Germline V CDR1 and CDR2: SEHNR, FQNEAQ (reference sequence). There are 13 residues in the CDR3. CDR3 amino acids: CPPGILGNQPQHF. In DNA, the CDR3 is TGTCCCCCAGGGATTCTCGGCAATCAGCCCCAGCATTTT.

This sequence joins TRBV6-6 and TRBJ2-7; 9 bases fit TRBD1. Germline V gene lookup returns CDR1 MNHNY and CDR2 SVGAGI (reference sequence). The CDR3 contains 14 residues. Trimming took 6 bases from V and 9 from J; bases not matched to a gene: 12. The CDR3 sequence is CASRERGQGGGQYF. CDR3 bases: TGTGCCAGCAGGGAACGGGGACAGGGAGGTGGGCAGTACTTC.

The V and J genes are TRBV6-6 and TRBJ1-5, with no clear D. CDR1 is MNHNY and CDR2 is SVGAGI in the germline V gene (reference sequence). This CDR3 spans 13 amino acids. V gave up 5 bases and J gave up 5 bases, with 10 bases separating them. The CDR3 DNA reads TGTGCCAGCAGTAAGACGCAGGATCAGCCCCAGCATTTT. Its translation: CASSKTQDQPQHF.